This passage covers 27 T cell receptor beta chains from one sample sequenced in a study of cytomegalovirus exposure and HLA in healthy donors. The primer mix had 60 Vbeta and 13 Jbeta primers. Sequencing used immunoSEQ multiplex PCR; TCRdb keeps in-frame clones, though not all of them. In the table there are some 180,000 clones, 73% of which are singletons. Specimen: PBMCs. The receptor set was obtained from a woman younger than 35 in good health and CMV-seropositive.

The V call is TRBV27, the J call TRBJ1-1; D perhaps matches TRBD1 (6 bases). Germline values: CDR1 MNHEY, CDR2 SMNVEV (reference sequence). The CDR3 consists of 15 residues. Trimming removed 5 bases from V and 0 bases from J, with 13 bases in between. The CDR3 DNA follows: TGTGCCAGCAGTACTCCGGGACACCTGAACACTGAAGCTTTCTTT. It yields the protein CASSTPGHLNTEAFF.

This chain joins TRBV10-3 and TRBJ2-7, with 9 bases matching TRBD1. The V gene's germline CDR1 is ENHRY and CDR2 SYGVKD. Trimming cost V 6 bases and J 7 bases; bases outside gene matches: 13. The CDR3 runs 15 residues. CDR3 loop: CAIRERGTGSSEQYF. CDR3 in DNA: TGTGCCATCAGAGAAAGGGGGACAGGGTCGTCGGAGCAGTACTTC.

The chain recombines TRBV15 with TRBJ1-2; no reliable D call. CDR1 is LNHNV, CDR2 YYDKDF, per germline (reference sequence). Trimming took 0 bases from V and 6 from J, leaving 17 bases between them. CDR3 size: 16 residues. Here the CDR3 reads CATSRDLAGGPDGYTF. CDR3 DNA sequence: TGTGCCACCAGCAGAGATTTAGCGGGAGGGCCCGATGGCTACACCTTC.

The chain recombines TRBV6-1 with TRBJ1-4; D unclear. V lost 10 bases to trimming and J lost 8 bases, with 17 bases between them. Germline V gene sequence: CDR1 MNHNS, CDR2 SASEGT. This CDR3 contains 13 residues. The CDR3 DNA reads TGTGCCACCACCGGGAGTAAATTCGAAAAACTGTTTTTT. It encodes CATTGSKFEKLFF.

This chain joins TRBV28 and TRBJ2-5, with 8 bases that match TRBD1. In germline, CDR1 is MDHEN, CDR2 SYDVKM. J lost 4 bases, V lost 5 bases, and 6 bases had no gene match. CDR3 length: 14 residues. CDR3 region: CASSQTTGGETQYF. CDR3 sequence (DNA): TGTGCCAGCAGTCAAACCACAGGGGGAGAGACCCAGTACTTC.

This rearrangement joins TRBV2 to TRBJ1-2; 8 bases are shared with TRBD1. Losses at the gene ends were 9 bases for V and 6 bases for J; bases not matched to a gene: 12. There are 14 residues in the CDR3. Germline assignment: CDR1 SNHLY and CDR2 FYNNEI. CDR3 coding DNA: TGTGCCAGTAAAAGCGAGACAGGGGATAATGGCTACACCTTC. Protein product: CASKSETGDNGYTF.

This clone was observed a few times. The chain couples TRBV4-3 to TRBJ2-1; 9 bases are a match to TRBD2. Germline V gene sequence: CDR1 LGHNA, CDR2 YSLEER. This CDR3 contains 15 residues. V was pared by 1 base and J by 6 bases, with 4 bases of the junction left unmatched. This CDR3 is CASSQASGDPNEQFF. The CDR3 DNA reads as TGCGCCAGCAGCCAAGCTAGCGGGGATCCCAATGAGCAGTTCTTC.

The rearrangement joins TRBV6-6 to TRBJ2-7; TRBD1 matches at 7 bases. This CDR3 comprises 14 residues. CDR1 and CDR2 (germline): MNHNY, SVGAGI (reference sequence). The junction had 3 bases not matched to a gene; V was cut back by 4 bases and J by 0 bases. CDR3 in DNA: TGTGCCAGCAGTTCCGGGGACAGCTCCTACGAGCAGTACTTC. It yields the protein CASSSGDSSYEQYF.

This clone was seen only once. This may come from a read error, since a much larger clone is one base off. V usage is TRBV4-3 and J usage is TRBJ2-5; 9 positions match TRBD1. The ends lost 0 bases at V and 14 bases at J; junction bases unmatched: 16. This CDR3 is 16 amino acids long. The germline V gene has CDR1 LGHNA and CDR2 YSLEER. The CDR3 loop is CASSQDDGTGSDEQYF. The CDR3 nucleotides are TGCGCCAGCAGCCAAGATGACGGGACAGGGAGTGACGAGCAATACTTC.

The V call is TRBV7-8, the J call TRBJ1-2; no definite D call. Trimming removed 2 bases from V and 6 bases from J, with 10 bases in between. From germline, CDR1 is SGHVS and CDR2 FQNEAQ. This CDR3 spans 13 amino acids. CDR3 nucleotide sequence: TGTGCCAGCAGCTTAAAGAGGGTAGATGGCTACACCTTC. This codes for CASSLKRVDGYTF.

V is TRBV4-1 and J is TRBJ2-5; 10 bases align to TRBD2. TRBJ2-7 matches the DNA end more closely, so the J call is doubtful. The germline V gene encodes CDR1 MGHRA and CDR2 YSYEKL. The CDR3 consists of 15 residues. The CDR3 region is CASSQPGLASFEQYF. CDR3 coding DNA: TGCGCCAGCAGCCAGCCGGGACTAGCGTCGTTCGAGCAGTACTTC.

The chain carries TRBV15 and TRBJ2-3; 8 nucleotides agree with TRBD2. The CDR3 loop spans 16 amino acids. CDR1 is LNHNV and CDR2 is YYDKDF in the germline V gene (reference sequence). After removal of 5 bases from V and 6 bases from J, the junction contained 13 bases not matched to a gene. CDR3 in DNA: TGTGCCACCAGCCGAAAAAGCGGGGGCCTCATTGATACGCAGTATTTT. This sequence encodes CATSRKSGGLIDTQYF.

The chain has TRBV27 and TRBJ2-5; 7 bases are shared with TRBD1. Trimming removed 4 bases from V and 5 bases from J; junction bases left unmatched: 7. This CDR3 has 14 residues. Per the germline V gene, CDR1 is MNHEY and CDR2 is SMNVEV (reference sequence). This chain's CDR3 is CASSSRQGVETQYF. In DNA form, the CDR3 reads TGTGCCAGCAGTTCTCGGCAGGGGGTGGAGACCCAGTACTTC.

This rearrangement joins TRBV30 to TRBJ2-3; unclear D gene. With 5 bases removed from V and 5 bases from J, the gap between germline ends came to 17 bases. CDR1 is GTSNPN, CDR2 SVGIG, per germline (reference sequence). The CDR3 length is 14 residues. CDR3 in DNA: TGTGCCTGGTTATCTAGAGGTATAGGAGATACGCAGTATTTT. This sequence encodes CAWLSRGIGDTQYF.

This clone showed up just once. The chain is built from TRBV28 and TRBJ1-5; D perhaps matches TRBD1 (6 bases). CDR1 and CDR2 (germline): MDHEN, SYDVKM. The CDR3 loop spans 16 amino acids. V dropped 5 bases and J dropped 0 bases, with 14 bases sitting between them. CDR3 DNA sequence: TGTGCCAGCAGTCGACAGGCCAGCTATAGCAATCAGCCCCAGCATTTT. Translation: CASSRQASYSNQPQHF.

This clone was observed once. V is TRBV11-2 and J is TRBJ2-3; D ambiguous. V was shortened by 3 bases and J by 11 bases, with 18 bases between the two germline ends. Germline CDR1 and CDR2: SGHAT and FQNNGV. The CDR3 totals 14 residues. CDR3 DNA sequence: TGTGCCAGCAGCTTGCGGCCGCTTGAGGTAGGGCAGTATTTT. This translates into CASSLRPLEVGQYF. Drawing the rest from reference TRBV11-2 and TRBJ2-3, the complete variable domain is EAGVAQSPRYKIIEKRQSVAFWCNPISGHATLYWYQQILGQGPKLLIQFQNNGVVDDSQLPKDRFSAERLKGVDSTLKIQPAKLEDSAVYLCASSLRPLEVGQYFGPGTRLTVL.

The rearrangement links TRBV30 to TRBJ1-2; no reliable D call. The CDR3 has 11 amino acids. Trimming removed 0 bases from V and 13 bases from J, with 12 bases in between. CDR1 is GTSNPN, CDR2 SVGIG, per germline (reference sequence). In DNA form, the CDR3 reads TGTGCCTGGAGTGTACTTATGAGAGGCACCTTC. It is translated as CAWSVLMRGTF.

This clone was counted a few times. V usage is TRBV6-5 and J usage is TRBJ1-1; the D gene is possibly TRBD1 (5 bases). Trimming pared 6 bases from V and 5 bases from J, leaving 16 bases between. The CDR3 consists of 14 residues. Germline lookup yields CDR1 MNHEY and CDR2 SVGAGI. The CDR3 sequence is CASRLQAEGTEAFF. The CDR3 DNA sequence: TGTGCCAGCAGGCTTCAGGCGGAGGGGACTGAAGCTTTCTTT.

CDR3 loop: CAWTYSNTEAFF. CDR3 sequence (DNA): TGTGCCTGGACATACAGCAACACTGAAGCTTTCTTT. This chain joins TRBV30 and TRBJ1-1, with no clear D. CDR1 is GTSNPN, CDR2 SVGIG, per germline (reference sequence). This CDR3 spans 12 amino acids. Trimming took 4 bases from V and 2 from J, leaving 8 bases between them.

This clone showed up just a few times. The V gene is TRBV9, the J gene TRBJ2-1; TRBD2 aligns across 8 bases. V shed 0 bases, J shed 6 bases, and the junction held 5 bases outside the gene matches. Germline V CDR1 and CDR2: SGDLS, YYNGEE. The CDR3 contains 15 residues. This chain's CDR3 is CASSVGLATGNEQFF. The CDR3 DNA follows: TGTGCCAGCAGCGTAGGACTAGCGACGGGCAATGAGCAGTTCTTC.

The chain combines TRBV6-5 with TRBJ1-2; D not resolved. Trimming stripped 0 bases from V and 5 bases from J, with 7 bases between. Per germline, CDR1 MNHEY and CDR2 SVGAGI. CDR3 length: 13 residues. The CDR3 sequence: CASSYSYSYGYTF. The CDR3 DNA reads TGTGCCAGCAGTTACTCGTACAGTTATGGCTACACCTTC.

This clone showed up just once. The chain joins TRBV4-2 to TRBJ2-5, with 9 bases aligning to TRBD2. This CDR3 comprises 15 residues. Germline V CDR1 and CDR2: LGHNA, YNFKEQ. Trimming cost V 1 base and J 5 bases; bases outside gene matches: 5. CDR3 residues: CASSQVAGEYETQYF. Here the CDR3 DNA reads TGTGCCAGCAGCCAAGTAGCGGGGGAATATGAGACCCAGTACTTC.

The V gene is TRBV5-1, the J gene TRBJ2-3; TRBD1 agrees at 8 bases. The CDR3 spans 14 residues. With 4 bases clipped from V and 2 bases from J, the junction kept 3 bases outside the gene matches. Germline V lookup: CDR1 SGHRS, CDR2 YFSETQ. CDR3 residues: CASSPDRVTDTQYF. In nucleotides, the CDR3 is TGCGCCAGCAGCCCGGACAGGGTCACAGATACGCAGTATTTT.

In DNA, the CDR3 is TGTGCCAGTAAAGAGCCGTTCAATGAGCAGTTCTTC. It yields the protein CASKEPFNEQFF. The chain combines TRBV19 with TRBJ2-1; no definite D call. Germline CDR1 is LNHDA and CDR2 is SQIVND (reference sequence). V was trimmed by 7 bases and J by 6 bases, leaving 10 bases between them. This CDR3 is 12 amino acids long.

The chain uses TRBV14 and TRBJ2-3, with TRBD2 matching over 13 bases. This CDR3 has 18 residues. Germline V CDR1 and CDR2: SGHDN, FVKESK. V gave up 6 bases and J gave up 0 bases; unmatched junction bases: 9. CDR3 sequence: CASSPRTSGGLSTDTQYF. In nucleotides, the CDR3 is TGTGCCAGCAGTCCCCGGACTAGCGGGGGCCTTAGCACAGATACGCAGTATTTT.

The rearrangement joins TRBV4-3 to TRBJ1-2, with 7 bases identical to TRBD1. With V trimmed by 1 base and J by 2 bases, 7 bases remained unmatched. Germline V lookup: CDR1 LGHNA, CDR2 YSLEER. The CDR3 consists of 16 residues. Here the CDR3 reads CASSQAYRGDNYGYTF. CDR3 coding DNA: TGCGCCAGCAGCCAAGCGTACAGGGGTGACAACTATGGCTACACCTTC.

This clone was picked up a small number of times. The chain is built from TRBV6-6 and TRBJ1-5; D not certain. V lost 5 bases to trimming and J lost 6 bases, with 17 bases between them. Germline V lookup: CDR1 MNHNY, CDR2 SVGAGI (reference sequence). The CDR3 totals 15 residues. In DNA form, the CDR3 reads TGTGCCAGCAGTACTACTTTGGCGGGTAGTCAGCCCCAGCATTTT. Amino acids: CASSTTLAGSQPQHF.